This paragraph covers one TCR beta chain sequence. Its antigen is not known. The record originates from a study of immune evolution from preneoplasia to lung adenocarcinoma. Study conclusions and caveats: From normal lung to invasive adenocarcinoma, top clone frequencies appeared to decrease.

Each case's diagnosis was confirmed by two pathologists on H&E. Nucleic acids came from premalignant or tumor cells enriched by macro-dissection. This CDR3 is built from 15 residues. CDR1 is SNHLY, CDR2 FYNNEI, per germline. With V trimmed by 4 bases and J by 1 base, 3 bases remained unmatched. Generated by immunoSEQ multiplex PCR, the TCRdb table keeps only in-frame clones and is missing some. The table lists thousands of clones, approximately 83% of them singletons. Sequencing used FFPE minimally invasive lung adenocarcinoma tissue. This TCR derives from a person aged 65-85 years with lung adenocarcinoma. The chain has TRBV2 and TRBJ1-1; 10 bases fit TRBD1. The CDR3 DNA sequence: TGTGCCAGCAGTGCTAGACAGGGGGCGAACACTGAAGCTTTCTTT. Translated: CASSARQGANTEAFF.